The 23 T cell receptor beta chains below were found in one sample sequenced in a study of T cell responses to AZD1222 COVID-19 vaccine. Generated by immunoSEQ multiplex PCR, the TCRdb table keeps only in-frame clones and is missing some. The repertoire consists of 150,000 or so clones, with about nine tenths occurring once and the leading ten covering about 6%. Source: peripheral blood, taken 28 days after the second AZD1222 dose. The origin of the receptors is an adult who received the AZD1222 COVID-19 vaccine.

This clone was counted once. The chain links TRBV7-3 to TRBJ2-3, with D hard to call. The CDR3 runs to 17 residues. Germline V gives CDR1 SGHTA, CDR2 FQGTGA. The ends were cut back, 1 base at V and 0 bases at J, with 14 bases in the middle. In nucleotides, the CDR3 is TGTGCCAGCAGCTTAAACGTGGCAGGATCGAGCACAGATACGCAGTATTTT. The encoded protein is CASSLNVAGSSTDTQYF.

This chain joins TRBV6-6 and TRBJ1-5; perhaps TRBD1 as D (6 bases). The V gene lost 7 bases and the J gene lost 7 bases, with 20 bases spanning the gap. The CDR3 loop spans 15 amino acids. Germline CDR1 and CDR2: MNHNY and SVGAGI (reference sequence). CDR3 DNA: TGTGCCAGCACCCCCTCGGGAGGGGGGCGACAGCCCCAGCATTTT. As protein: CASTPSGGGRQPQHF.

The V gene is TRBV15, the J gene TRBJ1-2, with 9 bases that match TRBD1. Germline V CDR1 and CDR2: LNHNV, YYDKDF (reference sequence). The CDR3 runs to 17 residues. The trim removed 2 bases at V and 2 bases at J, leaving 9 bases unmatched. CDR3 bases: TGTGCCACCAGCAGAATGAGTGGGACAGGGTCCAACTATGGCTACACCTTC. It is translated as CATSRMSGTGSNYGYTF.

The CDR3 loop reads CASSGAGSNQPQHF. CDR3 in DNA: TGTGCCAGCAGTGGGGCAGGTAGCAATCAGCCCCAGCATTTT. The chain combines TRBV2 with TRBJ1-5, with D hard to call. Per the germline V gene, CDR1 is SNHLY and CDR2 is FYNNEI. This CDR3 contains 14 residues. V was shortened by 4 bases and J by 0 bases, with 7 bases between the two germline ends.

V gene TRBV5-1 combines with J gene TRBJ2-5; D uncertain. The CDR3 has 14 residues. V lost 1 base and J 1 base, leaving 8 bases between the germline ends. Germline CDR1 is SGHRS and CDR2 is YFSETQ. DNA of the CDR3: TGCGCCAGCAGCTTGACATCAGCCCAAGAGACCCAGTACTTC. This codes for CASSLTSAQETQYF.

The table lists this clone with a count of one. This rearrangement joins TRBV28 to TRBJ2-7, with 7 bases lining up with TRBD2. The germline CDR1 and CDR2 sequences are MDHEN and SYDVKM. Unmatched junction bases numbered 7, after V lost 5 bases and J lost 0 bases. There are 15 residues in the CDR3. CDR3 protein: CASSPSRGDSYEQYF. As DNA, the CDR3 is TGTGCCAGCAGTCCATCCCGGGGGGACTCCTACGAGCAGTACTTC.

This clone was recorded a few times. An end of the junction differs from the germline gene, which may be a read error. The chain links TRBV18 to TRBJ1-3, with a weak D call TRBD1 (6 bases). This CDR3 is 14 amino acids long. Germline V gives CDR1 KGHSH, CDR2 LQKENI. The CDR3 DNA sequence: TGTGCCAGCTCACCGAAACAGGGTGGAGACACCATATATTTT. Residues: CASSPKQGGDTIYF. Using reference TRBV18 and TRBJ1-3 for the parts outside the CDR3, the full variable domain is NAGVMQNPRHLVRRRGQEARLRCSPMKGHSHVYWYRQLPEEGLKFMVYLQKENIIDESGMPKERFSAEFPKEGPSILRIQQVVRGDSAAYFCASSPKQGGDTIYFGEGSWLTVV.

The chain is built from TRBV3-1 (or the pseudogene TRBV3-2) and TRBJ1-2; maybe TRBD1 (6 bases). V was trimmed by 1 base and J by 5 bases, leaving 14 bases between them. The germline V gene encodes CDR1 LGHDT and CDR2 YNNKEL (reference sequence). This CDR3 contains 15 residues. CDR3 nucleotides: TGTGCCAGCAGCCAAGGAGCCAGGCAGGGGTATGGCTACACCTTC. This gives the protein CASSQGARQGYGYTF.

The V and J genes are TRBV30 and TRBJ1-2; D gene uncertain. Trimming stripped 5 bases from V and 4 bases from J, with 11 bases between. This CDR3 spans 12 amino acids. Per germline, CDR1 GTSNPN and CDR2 SVGIG (reference sequence). The DNA for the CDR3 is TGTGCCTGGGACCGGGCCCTCTATGGCTACACCTTC. Its protein product is CAWDRALYGYTF.

The chain uses TRBV6-6 and TRBJ2-6; 9 positions match TRBD1. Unmatched junction bases numbered 3, after V lost 7 bases and J lost 2 bases. The CDR3 length is 15 residues. Germline values: CDR1 MNHNY, CDR2 SVGAGI (reference sequence). This CDR3 is CASKDRGPGANVLTF. The CDR3 DNA is TGTGCCAGCAAGGACAGGGGTCCTGGGGCCAACGTCCTGACTTTC.

CDR3 coding DNA: TGTGCCAGCAGCAGAGCTTCGACAGGCCCAGGGGAAAAACTGTTTTTT. Its protein is CASSRASTGPGEKLFF. The chain joins TRBV7-2 to TRBJ1-4; tentatively, D is TRBD1 (6 bases). The V gene lost 5 bases and the J gene lost 8 bases, with 21 bases spanning the gap. This CDR3 has 16 amino acids. CDR1 is SGHTA, CDR2 FQGNSA, per germline. The whole variable domain, remainder taken from reference TRBV7-2 and TRBJ1-4, is GAGVSQSPSNKVTEKGKDVELRCDPISGHTALYWYRQSLGQGLEFLIYFQGNSAPDKSGLPSDRFSAERTGGSVSTLTIQRTQQEDSAVYLCASSRASTGPGEKLFFGSGTQLSVL.

CDR3 loop: CAWSADRNYGYTF. As DNA, the CDR3 is TGTGCCTGGAGTGCGGACAGGAACTATGGCTACACCTTC. The chain recombines TRBV30 with TRBJ1-2; 7 bases are a match to TRBD1. The trim removed 1 base at V and 2 bases at J, leaving 1 base unmatched. Looked up from germline, CDR1 is GTSNPN and CDR2 is SVGIG (reference sequence). CDR3 length: 13 residues.

This chain joins TRBV3-1 (or the pseudogene TRBV3-2) and TRBJ1-2, with 8 bases aligning to TRBD1. V was clipped by 0 bases and J by 1 base; unmatched bases: 4. The germline V gene encodes CDR1 LGHDT and CDR2 YNNKEL (reference sequence). This CDR3 is built from 16 residues. CDR3 loop: CASSQDRTGRNYGYTF. The CDR3 nucleotides are TGTGCCAGCAGCCAAGACCGGACAGGGCGTAACTATGGCTACACCTTC.

This chain links TRBV6-5 with TRBJ2-1; 8 bases agree with TRBD2. The CDR3 spans 15 residues. Looked up from germline, CDR1 is MNHEY and CDR2 is SVGAGI. Trimming removed 2 bases from V and 7 bases from J; junction bases left unmatched: 7. The CDR3 loop reads CASSYQAGVNNEQFF. The CDR3 DNA sequence: TGTGCCAGCAGTTACCAAGCGGGGGTTAATAATGAGCAGTTCTTC.

The rearrangement links TRBV10-3 to TRBJ2-7, with D possibly TRBD2 on 6 matching bases. Trimming cost V 7 bases and J 3 bases, with 16 bases left between them. The CDR3 consists of 14 residues. The germline V gene encodes CDR1 ENHRY and CDR2 SYGVKD. The CDR3 is CAIKQQEGSYEQYF. In nucleotides, the CDR3 is TGTGCCATCAAACAACAGGAGGGAAGCTACGAGCAGTACTTC.

The table lists this clone with a count of one. The chain combines TRBV7-2 with TRBJ2-5, with unresolved D. The V and J ends lost 1 base and 1 base respectively, with 7 bases between them. Germline CDR1 reads SGHTA; CDR2 reads FQGNSA. The CDR3 contains 14 residues. The CDR3 sequence is CASSLGGIQETQYF. The CDR3 DNA reads as TGTGCCAGCAGCTTAGGTGGGATCCAAGAGACCCAGTACTTC.

This clone appeared a single time. The chain couples TRBV7-3 to TRBJ2-5; possible D gene TRBD2, 6 bases. This CDR3 has 13 amino acids. Germline V gives CDR1 SGHTA, CDR2 FQGTGA. The V end lost 7 bases, the J end lost 10 bases, and 19 bases lay between the germline ends. CDR3 DNA: TGTGCCAGCACTTCTGGGGGGATCCGGTACCAGTACTTC. This translates into CASTSGGIRYQYF.

The chain combines TRBV4-1 with TRBJ2-3; perhaps TRBD1 as D (6 bases). CDR1 MGHRA and CDR2 YSYEKL come from the germline V gene. Between the trimmed V and J ends, which lost 4 bases and 2 bases, there was a span of 10 bases. The CDR3 runs 14 residues. The chain's CDR3 is CASSRRTDTDTQYF. The DNA of the CDR3 is TGCGCCAGCAGCCGAAGGACAGACACAGATACGCAGTATTTT.

The rearrangement uses TRBV7-2 and TRBJ1-2; D is ambiguous. Germline assignment: CDR1 SGHTA and CDR2 FQGNSA. Trimming pared 1 base from V and 4 bases from J, leaving 10 bases between. This CDR3 contains 14 residues. The CDR3, as DNA: TGTGCCAGCAGCTTAGAGTTGGATATCTATGGCTACACCTTC. Translation: CASSLELDIYGYTF.

The V gene is TRBV5-1, the J gene TRBJ2-7; D is perhaps TRBD2 (7 bases). This CDR3 has 15 residues. Per the germline V gene, CDR1 is SGHRS and CDR2 is YFSETQ. Trimming took off 4 bases at V and 2 bases at J, with 16 bases between the two ends. The CDR3 is CASSPMAGGPYEQYF. DNA for the CDR3: TGCGCCAGCAGCCCAATGGCCGGGGGGCCCTACGAGCAGTACTTC.

The V and J genes are TRBV28 and TRBJ2-7; 7 bases line up with TRBD1. CDR1 and CDR2 from the germline V gene are MDHEN and SYDVKM. V shed 2 bases, J shed 5 bases, and the junction held 9 bases outside the gene matches. The CDR3 runs 15 residues. Written as DNA, the CDR3 is TGTGCCAGCAGTTTAATGGCCAGGGGGAAGCACGAGCAGTACTTC. Translated, it gives CASSLMARGKHEQYF.

The rearrangement joins TRBV6-5 to TRBJ2-3; TRBD1 might be the D (5 bases). From germline, CDR1 is MNHEY and CDR2 SVGAGI. The CDR3 has 15 residues. The ends were cut back, 5 bases at V and 6 bases at J, with 18 bases in the middle. DNA of the CDR3: TGTGCCAGCAGTACTCGACAGAGGATCGGTGATACGCAGTATTTT. It yields the protein CASSTRQRIGDTQYF.

The chain has TRBV4-1 and TRBJ2-1, with 7 bases identical to TRBD2. Trimming cost V 1 base and J 3 bases; bases outside gene matches: 6. Germline values: CDR1 MGHRA, CDR2 YSYEKL. The CDR3 covers 16 residues. In nucleotides, the CDR3 is TGCGCCAGCAGCCAAGGAAGTAGCGGGCACTACAATGAGCAGTTCTTC. The encoded protein is CASSQGSSGHYNEQFF.